The T cell receptor (beta chain) under discussion was sequenced for a study of a mutant IDH1 vaccine in newly diagnosed glioma. Study summary: Radiotherapy alone preceded vaccination by 4-6 weeks; alternatively, vaccination started with temozolomide cycles. Most had both radiotherapy and temozolomide beforehand; others had only one. Points from the study as a whole: The authors found pseudoprogression apparently unrelated to changes in top peripheral T cell clonotypes.

Sample time point: week 11, during vaccination. Vaccination comprised doses that each held 300 ug of mutant IDH1 20-mer peptide, plus topical imiquimod. Generated by immunoSEQ multiplex PCR, the TCRdb table keeps only in-frame clones and is missing some. The sample has 55,000 or so clones, about 91% seen once. Comments on this clone: Its antigen is currently unknown.

V was pared by 4 bases and J by 4 bases, with 14 bases between. The CDR3 is 15 amino acids. CDR1 and CDR2 from the germline V gene are SEHNR and FQNEAQ (reference sequence). The chain links TRBV7-9 to TRBJ2-1, with D tentatively TRBD1 (5 bases). The receptor was isolated from a middle-aged man with glioma. The specimen comprised PBMCs, sampled from a glioma patient whose treatment included an IDH1 peptide vaccine. CDR3 in amino acids: CASSSTIQDYNEQFF. The CDR3 DNA sequence: TGTGCCAGCAGCTCCACTATACAGGATTACAATGAGCAGTTCTTC.